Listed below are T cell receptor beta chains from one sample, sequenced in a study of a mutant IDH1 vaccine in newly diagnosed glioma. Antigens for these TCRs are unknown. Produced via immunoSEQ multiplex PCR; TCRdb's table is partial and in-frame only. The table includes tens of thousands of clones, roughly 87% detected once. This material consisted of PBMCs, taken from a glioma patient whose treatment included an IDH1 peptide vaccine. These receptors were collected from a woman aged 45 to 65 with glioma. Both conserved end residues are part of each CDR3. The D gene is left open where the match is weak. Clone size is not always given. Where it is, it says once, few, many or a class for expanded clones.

TGTGCTAGTGGCCTAGCGGGAGGAGATACGCAGTATTTT | CASGLAGGDTQYF | TRBV12-5 | - | TRBJ2-3 | TRBD2
TGTGCCAGCAGCTTAGTACAGGGGACTAATGAAAAACTGTTTTTT | CASSLVQGTNEKLFF | TRBV7-9 | - | TRBJ1-4 | TRBD1
TGTGCCAGCAGCCCAGAGGGGGCCGGAAACACCATATATTTT | CASSPEGAGNTIYF | TRBV7-2 | - | TRBJ1-3 | TRBD1
TGTGCCAGCACCGCGGACAGGGATGACTACGAGCAGTACTTC | CASTADRDDYEQYF | TRBV25-1 | - | TRBJ2-7 | TRBD1
TGCAGCGTCCCGGGGGGCGGGGAGCTGTTTTTT | CSVPGGGELFF | TRBV29-1 | - | TRBJ2-2 | TRBD2
TGTGCCAGCAGCTTCGGGAGATGGGATGAGCAGTTCTTC | CASSFGRWDEQFF | TRBV5-6 | once | TRBJ2-1 | -
TGTGCCACCAGCAGAGGGGGGGACAGCGTCTATGGCTACACCTTC | CATSRGGDSVYGYTF | TRBV15 | - | TRBJ1-2 | TRBD1
TGTGCCAGCAGCTTGGGGGCAGGGGGTAAGCTTACCACTGAAGCTTTCTTT | CASSLGAGGKLTTEAFF | TRBV5-5 | - | TRBJ1-1 | TRBD1
TGTGCCAGCAGCCAAGTGGGGCCCGATGGGGAGCTGTTTTTT | CASSQVGPDGELFF | TRBV14 | once | TRBJ2-2 | -
TGTGCCAGCAGCTTCTCCCCGACTAGATTTTACGAGCAGTACTTC | CASSFSPTRFYEQYF | TRBV7-2 | - | TRBJ2-7 | -
TGCGCCAGCAGCCGCGGGGGGAGCTCCTACGAGCAGTACTTC | CASSRGGSSYEQYF | TRBV5-1 | once | TRBJ2-7 | TRBD2
TGTGCCAGCAAGGATATCAAAACCTACGAGCAGTACTTC | CASKDIKTYEQYF | TRBV13 | - | TRBJ2-7 | -
TGTGCCAGCAGCTTAGGGACAGGGAGTAGTTCACCCCTCCACTTT | CASSLGTGSSSPLHF | TRBV7-2 | - | TRBJ1-6 | TRBD1
TGCAGCGTTGACCCAAGAGGGACAGGGGGAAATGAGCAGTTCTTC | CSVDPRGTGGNEQFF | TRBV29-1 | - | TRBJ2-1 | TRBD1
TGTGCCAGCACGTGGGGTCAGGTGAACACCGGGGAGCTGTTTTTT | CASTWGQVNTGELFF | TRBV2 | few | TRBJ2-2 | -
TGTGCCACCAGCGGCGTGGGTGGGCCCCAGCATTTT | CATSGVGGPQHF | TRBV15 | - | TRBJ1-5 | -
TGTGCCAGCAGCCAAGATCCGGGGAGAAACCAGCCCCAGCATTTT | CASSQDPGRNQPQHF | TRBV4-2 | - | TRBJ1-5 | -